The sequence of this TCR beta chain was determined in a study of T cells in Graves' hyperthyroidism and ophthalmopathy. Lactation, pregnancy, other autoimmune disease or uncontrolled infection excluded patients. The study based diagnoses on clinical symptoms, serum thyroxine and TRAb, thyroid ultrasound and orbital computed tomography. Deletions cut 5 bases from V and 6 bases from J, with 7 bases between. Germline loops: CDR1 MDHEN, CDR2 SYDVKM. The CDR3 length is 11 residues. The sample holds many counts of this clonotype. What was amplified from RNA transcripts were TCR beta CDR3 regions. TCR CDR3 underwent first-round RT-PCR with the HTBI primer set. TCRdb used MiXCR to reprocess the multiplex PCR reads, holding one entry per CDR3 protein. The sample has 500,000 to 650,000 distinct CDR3 sequences; over 45% are singletons.

The sequence was obtained from an adult woman with Graves' disease, either hyperthyroidism or ophthalmopathy (not recorded which). The sequenced sample was peripheral blood or thyroid tissue (not recorded which). This chain links TRBV28 with TRBJ1-1; D remains ambiguous. CDR3 loop: CASSAQSEAFF. The CDR3 DNA reads TGTGCCAGCAGTGCCCAGTCTGAAGCTTTCTTT.